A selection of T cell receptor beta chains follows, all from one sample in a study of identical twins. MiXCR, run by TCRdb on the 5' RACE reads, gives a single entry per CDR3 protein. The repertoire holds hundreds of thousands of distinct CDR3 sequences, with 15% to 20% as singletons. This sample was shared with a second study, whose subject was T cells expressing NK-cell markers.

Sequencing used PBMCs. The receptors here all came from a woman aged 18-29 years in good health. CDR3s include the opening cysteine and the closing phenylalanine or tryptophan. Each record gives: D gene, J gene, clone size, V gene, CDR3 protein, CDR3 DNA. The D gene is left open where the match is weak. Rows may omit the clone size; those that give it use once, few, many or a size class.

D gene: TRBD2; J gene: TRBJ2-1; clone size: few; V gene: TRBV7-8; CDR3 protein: CASSLGLGGRIRNEQFF; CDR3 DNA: TGTGCCAGCAGCTTAGGATTGGGCGGGAGGATAAGGAATGAGCAGTTCTTC
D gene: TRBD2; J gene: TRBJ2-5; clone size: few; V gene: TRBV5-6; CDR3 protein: CASRSPSGETQYF; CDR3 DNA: TGTGCCAGCAGGAGCCCTAGCGGAGAGACCCAGTACTTC
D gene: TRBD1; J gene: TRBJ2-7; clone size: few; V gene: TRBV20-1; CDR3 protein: CSPVPTGSSGEQYF; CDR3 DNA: TGCAGCCCCGTGCCGACAGGGAGCTCCGGCGAGCAGTACTTC
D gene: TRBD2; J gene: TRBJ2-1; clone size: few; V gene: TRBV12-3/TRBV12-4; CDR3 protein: CASSSGTSGSGSYNEQFF; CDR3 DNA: TGTGCCAGCAGTTCCGGGACTAGCGGGAGCGGCTCCTACAATGAGCAGTTCTTC
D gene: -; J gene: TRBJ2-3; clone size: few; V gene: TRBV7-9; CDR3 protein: CASSPGRGPVRHTQYF; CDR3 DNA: TGTGCCAGCAGCCCGGGTAGGGGTCCGGTGCGCCATACGCAGTATTTT
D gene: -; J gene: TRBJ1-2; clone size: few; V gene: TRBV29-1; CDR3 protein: CSVENARARGYTF; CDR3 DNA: TGCAGCGTTGAAAACGCCAGGGCTAGAGGCTACACCTTC
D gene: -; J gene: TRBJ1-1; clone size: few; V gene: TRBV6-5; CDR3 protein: CASSYPAGSTEAFF; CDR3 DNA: TGTGCCAGCAGTTACCCAGCGGGTAGCACTGAAGCTTTCTTT
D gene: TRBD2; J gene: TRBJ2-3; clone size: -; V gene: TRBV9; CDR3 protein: CASSDNSGGPWDTQYF; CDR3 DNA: TGTGCCAGCAGCGACAATAGCGGGGGGCCTTGGGATACGCAGTATTTT
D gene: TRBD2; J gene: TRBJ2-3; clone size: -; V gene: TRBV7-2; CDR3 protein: CASSLVSGRGDTQYF; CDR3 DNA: TGTGCCAGCAGCTTAGTCAGCGGGAGGGGAGATACGCAGTATTTT
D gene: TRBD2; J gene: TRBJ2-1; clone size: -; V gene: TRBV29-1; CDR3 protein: CSALRLAGGVNEQFF; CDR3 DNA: TGCAGCGCTCTACGCCTAGCGGGAGGGGTCAATGAGCAGTTCTTC
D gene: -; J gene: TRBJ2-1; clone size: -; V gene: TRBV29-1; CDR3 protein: CSAKDILDNEQFF; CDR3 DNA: TGCAGCGCCAAGGACATACTGGACAATGAGCAGTTCTTC
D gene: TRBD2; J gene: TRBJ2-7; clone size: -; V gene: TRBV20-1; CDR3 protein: CSARDLVTSGRAVYEQYF; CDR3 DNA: TGCAGTGCTAGAGATCTCGTGACTAGCGGGAGGGCCGTATACGAGCAGTACTTC
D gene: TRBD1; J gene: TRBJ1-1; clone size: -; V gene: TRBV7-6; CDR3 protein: CASSAYRGDTEAFF; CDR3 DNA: TGTGCCAGCAGCGCCTACAGGGGTGACACTGAAGCTTTCTTT
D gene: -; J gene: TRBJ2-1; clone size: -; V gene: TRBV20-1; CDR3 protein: CSAGVGTTKGHEQFF; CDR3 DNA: TGCAGTGCTGGGGTTGGGACCACAAAAGGCCATGAGCAGTTCTTC
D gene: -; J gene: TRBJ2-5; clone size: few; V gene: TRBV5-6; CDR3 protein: CASSLRFRTQYF; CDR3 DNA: TGTGCCAGCAGCTTGAGGTTCCGGACCCAGTACTTC
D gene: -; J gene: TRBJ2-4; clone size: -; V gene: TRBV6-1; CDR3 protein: CASSPAVGPIQYF; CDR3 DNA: TGTGCCAGCAGTCCGGCGGTGGGGCCCATTCAGTACTTC
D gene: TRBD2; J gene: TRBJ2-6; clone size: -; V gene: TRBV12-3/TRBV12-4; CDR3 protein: CASSLIAGGPEVLTF; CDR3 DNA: TGTGCCAGCAGTTTAATTGCGGGAGGGCCGGAAGTCCTGACTTTC
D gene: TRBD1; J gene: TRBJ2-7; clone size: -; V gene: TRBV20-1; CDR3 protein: CSARIGDRDYEQYF; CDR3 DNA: TGCAGTGCCCGGATCGGGGACAGAGATTACGAGCAGTACTTC
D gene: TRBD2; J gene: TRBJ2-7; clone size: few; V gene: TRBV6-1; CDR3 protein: CASSETSGGSSYEQYF; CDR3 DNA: TGTGCCAGCAGTGAAACTAGCGGGGGGTCCTCCTACGAGCAGTACTTC
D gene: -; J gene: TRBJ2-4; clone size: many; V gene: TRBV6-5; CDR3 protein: CASSYASAGWGNIQYF; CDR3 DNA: TGTGCCAGCAGTTACGCATCGGCGGGATGGGGAAACATTCAGTACTTC
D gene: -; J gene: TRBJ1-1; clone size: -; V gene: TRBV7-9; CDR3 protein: CASSQPGKGGYTEAFF; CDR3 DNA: TGTGCCAGCAGCCAACCAGGGAAAGGAGGGTACACTGAAGCTTTCTTT
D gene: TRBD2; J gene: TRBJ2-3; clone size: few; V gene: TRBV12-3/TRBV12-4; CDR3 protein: CASSPTTTSGSTDTQYF; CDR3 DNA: TGTGCCAGCAGTCCAACCACGACTAGCGGCAGCACAGATACGCAGTATTTT
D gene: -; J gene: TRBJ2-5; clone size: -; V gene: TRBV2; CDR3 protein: CASTRGTGIQETQYF; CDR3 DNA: TGTGCCAGCACGAGGGGTACAGGGATCCAAGAGACCCAGTACTTC
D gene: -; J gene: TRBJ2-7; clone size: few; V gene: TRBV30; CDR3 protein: CAWRHGGRSYEQYF; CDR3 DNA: TGTGCCTGGAGGCATGGGGGCCGTTCCTACGAGCAGTACTTC
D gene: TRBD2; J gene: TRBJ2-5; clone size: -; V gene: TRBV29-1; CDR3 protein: CSGLIAGQETQYF; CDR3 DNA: TGCAGCGGACTTATAGCGGGGCAAGAGACCCAGTACTTC
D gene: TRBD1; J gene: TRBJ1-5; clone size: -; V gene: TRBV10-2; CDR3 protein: CASRGTGLNNQPQHF; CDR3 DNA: TGCGCCAGCAGGGGGACAGGGCTAAACAATCAGCCCCAGCATTTT
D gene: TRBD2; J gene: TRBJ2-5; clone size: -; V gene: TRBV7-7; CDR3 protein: CASSLGLAGARQETQYF; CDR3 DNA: TGTGCTAGCAGCTTAGGTCTAGCGGGGGCCCGCCAAGAGACCCAGTACTTC
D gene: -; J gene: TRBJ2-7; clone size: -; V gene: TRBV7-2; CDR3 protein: CASRPYRARGSYEQYF; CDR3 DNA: TGTGCCAGCAGACCCTACAGGGCAAGGGGCTCCTACGAGCAGTACTTC
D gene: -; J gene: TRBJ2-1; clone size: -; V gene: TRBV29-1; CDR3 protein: CSVPRTAGSEQFF; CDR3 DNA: TGCAGCGTCCCCAGGACAGCGGGGAGTGAGCAGTTCTTC
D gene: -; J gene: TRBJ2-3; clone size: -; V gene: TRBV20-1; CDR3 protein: CSALAPDRTDTQYF; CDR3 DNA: TGCAGTGCCCTCGCCCCCGACAGGACAGATACGCAGTATTTT
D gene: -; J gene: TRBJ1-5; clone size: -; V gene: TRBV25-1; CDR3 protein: CAAGGAGQPQHF; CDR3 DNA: TGTGCCGCGGGGGGGGCAGGTCAGCCCCAGCATTTT
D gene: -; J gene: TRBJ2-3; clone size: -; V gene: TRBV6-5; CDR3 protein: CATGATDTQYF; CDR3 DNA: TGTGCCACCGGAGCAACAGATACGCAGTATTTT
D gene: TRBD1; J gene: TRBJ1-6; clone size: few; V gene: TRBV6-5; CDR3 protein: CASSSDRGLSPLHF; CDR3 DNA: TGTGCCAGCAGTTCCGACAGGGGGCTTTCACCCCTCCACTTT
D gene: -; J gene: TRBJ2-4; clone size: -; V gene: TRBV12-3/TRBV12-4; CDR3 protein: CASRDSKNIQYF; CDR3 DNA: TGTGCCAGCAGGGACAGCAAAAACATTCAGTACTTC
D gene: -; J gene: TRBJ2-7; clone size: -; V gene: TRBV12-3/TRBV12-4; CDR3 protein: CASSPRRWAYEQYF; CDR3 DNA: TGTGCCAGCAGTCCACGGAGGTGGGCATACGAGCAGTACTTC
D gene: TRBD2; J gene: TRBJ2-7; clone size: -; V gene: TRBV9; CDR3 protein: CASSVGTASGSEQYF; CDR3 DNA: TGTGCCAGCAGCGTAGGTACGGCTAGCGGGAGCGAGCAGTACTTC
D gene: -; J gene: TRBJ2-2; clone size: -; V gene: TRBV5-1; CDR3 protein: CASSLARTGGELFF; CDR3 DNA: TGCGCCAGCAGCTTGGCGCGGACGGGCGGGGAGCTGTTTTTT
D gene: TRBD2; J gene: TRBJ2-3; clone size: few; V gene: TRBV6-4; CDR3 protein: CASSEKTSGETDTQYF; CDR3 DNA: TGTGCCAGCAGTGAAAAAACTAGCGGGGAAACAGATACGCAGTATTTT
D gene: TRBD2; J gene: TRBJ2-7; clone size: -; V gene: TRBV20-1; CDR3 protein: CSARSGAGGPSYEQYF; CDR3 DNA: TGCAGTGCTAGATCCGGGGCGGGAGGGCCCTCCTACGAGCAGTACTTC
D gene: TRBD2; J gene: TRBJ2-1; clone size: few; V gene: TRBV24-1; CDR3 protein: CATSTNRGTSSYNEQFF; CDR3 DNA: TGTGCCACCAGTACTAACCGAGGGACTAGCTCCTACAATGAGCAGTTCTTC
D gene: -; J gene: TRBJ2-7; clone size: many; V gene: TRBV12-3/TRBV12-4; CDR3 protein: CASSFLSYEQYF; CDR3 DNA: TGTGCCAGCAGTTTTTTGAGTTACGAGCAGTACTTC
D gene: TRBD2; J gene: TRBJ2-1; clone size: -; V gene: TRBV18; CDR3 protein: CASTLAGGNNEQFF; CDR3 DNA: TGTGCCAGCACCCTAGCGGGGGGGAACAATGAGCAGTTCTTC
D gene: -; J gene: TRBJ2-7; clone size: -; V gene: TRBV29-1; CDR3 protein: CSAVPPGGHEQYF; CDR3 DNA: TGCAGCGCTGTCCCCCCGGGTGGCCACGAGCAGTACTTC
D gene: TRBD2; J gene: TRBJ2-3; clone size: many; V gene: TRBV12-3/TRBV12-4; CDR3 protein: CASSPGLAATDTQYF; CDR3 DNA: TGTGCCAGCAGTCCCGGACTAGCGGCGACAGATACGCAGTATTTT
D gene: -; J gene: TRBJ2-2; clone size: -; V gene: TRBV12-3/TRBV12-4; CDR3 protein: CASSMDSLSSGELFF; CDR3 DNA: TGTGCCAGCAGTATGGATTCCCTTTCTTCAGGGGAGCTGTTTTTT
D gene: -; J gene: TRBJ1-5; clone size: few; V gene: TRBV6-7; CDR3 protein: CASSYSGQSNQPQHF; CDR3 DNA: TGTGCCAGCAGTTACTCGGGACAAAGCAATCAGCCCCAGCATTTT
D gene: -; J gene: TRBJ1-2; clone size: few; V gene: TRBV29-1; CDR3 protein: CSVDQWSYGYTF; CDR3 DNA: TGCAGCGTTGACCAGTGGAGCTATGGCTACACCTTC
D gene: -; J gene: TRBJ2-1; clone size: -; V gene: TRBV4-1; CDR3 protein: CASSHPQKSMRSNEQFF; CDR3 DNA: TGCGCCAGCAGCCATCCCCAGAAGAGTATGCGGAGCAATGAGCAGTTCTTC
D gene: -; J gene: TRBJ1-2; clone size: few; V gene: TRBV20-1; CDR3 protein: CSARDKGIGGYTF; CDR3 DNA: TGCAGTGCTAGAGATAAGGGTATTGGTGGCTACACCTTC
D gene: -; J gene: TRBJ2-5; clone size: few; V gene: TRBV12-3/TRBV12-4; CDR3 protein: CASNSGRETQYF; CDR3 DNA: TGTGCCAGCAATTCCGGGAGAGAGACCCAGTACTTC
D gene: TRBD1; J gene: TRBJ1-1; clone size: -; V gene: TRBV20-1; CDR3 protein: CSARGPDRAAFF; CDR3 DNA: TGCAGTGCTAGAGGGCCGGACAGGGCTGCTTTCTTT
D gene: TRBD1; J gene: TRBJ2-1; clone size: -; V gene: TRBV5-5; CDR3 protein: CASSLDGTVFSEQFF; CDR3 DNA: TGTGCCAGCAGCTTGGACGGGACAGTATTTTCTGAGCAGTTCTTC
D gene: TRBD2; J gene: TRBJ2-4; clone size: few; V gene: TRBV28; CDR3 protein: CASKLPLPSGAGPGIQYF; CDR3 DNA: TGTGCCAGCAAGCTTCCCCTCCCCTCCGGAGCGGGACCGGGCATTCAGTACTTC
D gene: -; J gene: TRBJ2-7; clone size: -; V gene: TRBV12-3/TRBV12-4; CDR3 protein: CASSPGLGGYEQYF; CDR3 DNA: TGTGCCAGCAGCCCCGGACTTGGGGGGTACGAGCAGTACTTC
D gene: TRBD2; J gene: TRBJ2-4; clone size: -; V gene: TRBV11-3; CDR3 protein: CASSSRLAGGKNIQYF; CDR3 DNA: TGTGCCAGCAGCTCCAGACTAGCGGGGGGTAAAAACATTCAGTACTTC
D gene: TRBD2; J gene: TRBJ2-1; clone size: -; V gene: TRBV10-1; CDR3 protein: CASSESSGGYNEQFF; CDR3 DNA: TGCGCCAGCAGTGAATCTAGCGGGGGCTACAATGAGCAGTTCTTC
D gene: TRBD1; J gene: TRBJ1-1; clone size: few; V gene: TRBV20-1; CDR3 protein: CSALDRGTEAFF; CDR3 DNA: TGCAGTGCTCTCGACAGGGGAACTGAAGCTTTCTTT
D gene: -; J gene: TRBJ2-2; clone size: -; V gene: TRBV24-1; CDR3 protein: CATSDSGPGTGELFF; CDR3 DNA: TGTGCCACCAGTGATTCCGGCCCGGGAACCGGGGAGCTGTTTTTT
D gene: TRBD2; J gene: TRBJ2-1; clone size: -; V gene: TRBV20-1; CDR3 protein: CSASQRGGLEEQFF; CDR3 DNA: TGCAGTGCTAGCCAGCGGGGGGGCCTGGAAGAGCAGTTCTTC
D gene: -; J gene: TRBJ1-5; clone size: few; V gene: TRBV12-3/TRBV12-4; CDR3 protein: CASSYIATRPQHF; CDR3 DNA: TGTGCCAGCAGTTATATTGCGACGCGCCCCCAGCATTTT